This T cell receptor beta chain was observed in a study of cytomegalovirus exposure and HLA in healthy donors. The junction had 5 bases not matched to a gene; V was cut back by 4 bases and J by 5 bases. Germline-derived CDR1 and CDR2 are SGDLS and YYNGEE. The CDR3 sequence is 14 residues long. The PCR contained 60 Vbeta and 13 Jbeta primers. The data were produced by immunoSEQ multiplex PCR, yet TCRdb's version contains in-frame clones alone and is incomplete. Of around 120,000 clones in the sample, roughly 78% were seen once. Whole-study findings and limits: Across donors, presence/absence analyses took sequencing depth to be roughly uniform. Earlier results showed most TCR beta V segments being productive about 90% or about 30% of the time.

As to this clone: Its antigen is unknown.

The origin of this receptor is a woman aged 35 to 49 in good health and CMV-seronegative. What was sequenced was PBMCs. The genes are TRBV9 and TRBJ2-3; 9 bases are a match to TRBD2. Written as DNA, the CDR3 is TGTGCCAGCAGCCCAAGCGGGGGGCGAGATACGCAGTATTTT. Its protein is CASSPSGGRDTQYF.